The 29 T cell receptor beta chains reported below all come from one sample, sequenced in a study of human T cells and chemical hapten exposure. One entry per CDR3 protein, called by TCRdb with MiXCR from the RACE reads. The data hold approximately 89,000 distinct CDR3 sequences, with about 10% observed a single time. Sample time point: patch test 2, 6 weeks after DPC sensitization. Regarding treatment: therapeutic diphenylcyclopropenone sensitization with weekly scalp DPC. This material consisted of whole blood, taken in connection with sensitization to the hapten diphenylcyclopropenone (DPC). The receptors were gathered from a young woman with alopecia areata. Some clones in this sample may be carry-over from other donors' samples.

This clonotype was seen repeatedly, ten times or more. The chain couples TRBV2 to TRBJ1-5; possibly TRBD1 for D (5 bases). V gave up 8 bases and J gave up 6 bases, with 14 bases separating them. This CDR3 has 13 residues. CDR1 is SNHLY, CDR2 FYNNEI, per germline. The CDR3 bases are TGTGCCAGCGGGATCTGGGACGCTCAGCCCCAGCATTTT. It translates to CASGIWDAQPQHF.

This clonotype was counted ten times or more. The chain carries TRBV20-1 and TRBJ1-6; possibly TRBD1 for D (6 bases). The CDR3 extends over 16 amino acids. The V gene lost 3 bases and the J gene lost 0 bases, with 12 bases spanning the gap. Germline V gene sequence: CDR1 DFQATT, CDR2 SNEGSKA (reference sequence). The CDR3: CSAREQGISYNSPLHF. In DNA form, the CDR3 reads TGCAGTGCTAGGGAACAGGGTATCTCCTATAATTCACCCCTCCACTTT.

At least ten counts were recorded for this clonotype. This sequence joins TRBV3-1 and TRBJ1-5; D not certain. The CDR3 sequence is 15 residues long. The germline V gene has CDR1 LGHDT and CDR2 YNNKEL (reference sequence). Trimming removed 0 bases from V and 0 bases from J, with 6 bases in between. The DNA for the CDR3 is TGTGCCAGCAGCCAAGATGGACTTAGCAATCAGCCCCAGCATTTT. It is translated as CASSQDGLSNQPQHF.

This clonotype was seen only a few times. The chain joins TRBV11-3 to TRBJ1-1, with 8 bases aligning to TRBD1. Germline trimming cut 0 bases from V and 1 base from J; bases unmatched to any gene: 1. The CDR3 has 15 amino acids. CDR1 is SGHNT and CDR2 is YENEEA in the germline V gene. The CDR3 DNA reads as TGTGCCAGCAGCTTAGAGGGACAGGCGAACACTGAAGCTTTCTTT. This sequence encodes CASSLEGQANTEAFF.

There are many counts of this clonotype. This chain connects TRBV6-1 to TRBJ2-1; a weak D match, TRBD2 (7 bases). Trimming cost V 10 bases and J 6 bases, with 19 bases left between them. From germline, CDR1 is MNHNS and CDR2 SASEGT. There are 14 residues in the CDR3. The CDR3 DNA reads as TGTGCCACCCTGCGGGGGCTCTCGACCAATGAGCAGTTCTTC. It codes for CATLRGLSTNEQFF.

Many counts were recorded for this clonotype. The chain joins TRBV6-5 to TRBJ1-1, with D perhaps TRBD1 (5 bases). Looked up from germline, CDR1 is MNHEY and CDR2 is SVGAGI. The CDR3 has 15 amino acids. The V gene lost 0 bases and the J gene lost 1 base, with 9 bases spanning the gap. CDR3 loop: CASSYSRGGNTEAFF. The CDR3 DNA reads TGTGCCAGCAGTTACTCCCGGGGGGGGAACACTGAAGCTTTCTTT.

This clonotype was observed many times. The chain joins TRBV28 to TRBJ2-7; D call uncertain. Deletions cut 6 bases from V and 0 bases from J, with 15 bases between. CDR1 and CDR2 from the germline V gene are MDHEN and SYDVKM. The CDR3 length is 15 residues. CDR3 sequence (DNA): TGTGCCAGCAGCCGCTCACGGTTCTTCTCCTACGAGCAGTACTTC. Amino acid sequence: CASSRSRFFSYEQYF.

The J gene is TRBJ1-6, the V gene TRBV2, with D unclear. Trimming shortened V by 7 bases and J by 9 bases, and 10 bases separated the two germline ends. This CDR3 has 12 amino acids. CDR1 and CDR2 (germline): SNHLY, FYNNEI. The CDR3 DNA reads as TGTGCCAGCAACCGAGCGAGTTCACCCCTCCACTTT. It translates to CASNRASSPLHF. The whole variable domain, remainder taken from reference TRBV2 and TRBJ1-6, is EPEVTQTPSHQVTQMGQEVILRCVPISNHLYFYWYRQILGQKVEFLVSFYNNEISEKSEIFDDQFSVERPDGSNFTLKIRSTKLEDSAMYFCASNRASSPLHFGNGTRLTVT.

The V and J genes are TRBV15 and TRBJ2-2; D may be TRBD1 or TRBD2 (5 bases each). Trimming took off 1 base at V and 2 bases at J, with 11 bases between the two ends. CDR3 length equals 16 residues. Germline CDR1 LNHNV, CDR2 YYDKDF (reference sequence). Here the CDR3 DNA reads TGTGCCACCAGCAGAGGTCGGGGCGCAAACACCGGGGAGCTGTTTTTT. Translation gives CATSRGRGANTGELFF.

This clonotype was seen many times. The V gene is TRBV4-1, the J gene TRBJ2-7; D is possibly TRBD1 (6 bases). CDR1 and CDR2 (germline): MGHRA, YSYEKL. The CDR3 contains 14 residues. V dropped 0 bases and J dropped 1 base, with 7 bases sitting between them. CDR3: CASSQDRGSYEQYF. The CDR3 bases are TGCGCCAGCAGCCAAGACAGGGGTTCCTACGAGCAGTACTTC.

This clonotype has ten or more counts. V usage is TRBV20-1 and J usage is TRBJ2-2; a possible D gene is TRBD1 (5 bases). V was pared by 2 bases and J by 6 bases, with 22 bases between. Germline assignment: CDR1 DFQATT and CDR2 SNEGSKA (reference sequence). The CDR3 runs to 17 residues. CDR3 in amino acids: CSARSATQSGFAGELFF. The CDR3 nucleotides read TGCAGTGCTAGATCCGCCACTCAGTCAGGGTTCGCCGGGGAGCTGTTTTTT.

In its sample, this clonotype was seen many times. The CDR3 nucleotides read TGTGCCAGCAGCCCCTTAGCGGGGGCGAGCACAGATACGCAGTATTTT. Translated, it gives CASSPLAGASTDTQYF. V gene TRBV11-2 combines with J gene TRBJ2-3; 9 bases are a match to TRBD2. The CDR3 is 16 amino acids. V lost 5 bases to trimming and J lost 0 bases; unmatched junction nucleotides: 6. Germline lookup yields CDR1 SGHAT and CDR2 FQNNGV.

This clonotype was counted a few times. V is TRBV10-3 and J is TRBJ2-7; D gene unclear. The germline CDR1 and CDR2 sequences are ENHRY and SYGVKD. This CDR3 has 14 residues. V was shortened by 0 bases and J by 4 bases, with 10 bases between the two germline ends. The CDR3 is CAISESPGTYEQYF. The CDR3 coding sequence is TGTGCCATCAGTGAGTCGCCTGGAACTTACGAGCAGTACTTC.

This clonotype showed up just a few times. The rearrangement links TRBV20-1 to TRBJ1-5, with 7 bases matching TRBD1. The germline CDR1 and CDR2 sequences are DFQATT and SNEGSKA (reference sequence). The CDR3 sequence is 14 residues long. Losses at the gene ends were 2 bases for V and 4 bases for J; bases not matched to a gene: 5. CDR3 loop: CSARFGTVNQPQHF. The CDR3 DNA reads TGCAGTGCTAGATTCGGGACAGTAAATCAGCCCCAGCATTTT.

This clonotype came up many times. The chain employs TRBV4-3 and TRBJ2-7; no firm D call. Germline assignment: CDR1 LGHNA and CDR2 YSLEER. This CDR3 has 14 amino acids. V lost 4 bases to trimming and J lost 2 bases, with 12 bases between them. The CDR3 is CASSPGSGTYEQYF. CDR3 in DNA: TGCGCCAGCAGCCCGGGCTCAGGTACCTACGAGCAGTACTTC.

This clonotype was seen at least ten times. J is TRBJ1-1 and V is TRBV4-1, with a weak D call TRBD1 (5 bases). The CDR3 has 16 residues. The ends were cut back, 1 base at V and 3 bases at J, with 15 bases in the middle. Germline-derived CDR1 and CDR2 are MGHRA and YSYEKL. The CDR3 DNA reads TGCGCCAGCAGCCAAGGGTTTGATAACAGGTACACTGAAGCTTTCTTT. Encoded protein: CASSQGFDNRYTEAFF.

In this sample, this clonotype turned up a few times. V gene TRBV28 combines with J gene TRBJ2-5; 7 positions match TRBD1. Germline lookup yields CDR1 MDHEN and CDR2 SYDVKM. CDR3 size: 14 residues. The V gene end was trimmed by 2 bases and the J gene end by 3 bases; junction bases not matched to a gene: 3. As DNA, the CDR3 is TGTGCCAGCAGTTTACGGACAGGAGAAGAGACCCAGTACTTC. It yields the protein CASSLRTGEETQYF.

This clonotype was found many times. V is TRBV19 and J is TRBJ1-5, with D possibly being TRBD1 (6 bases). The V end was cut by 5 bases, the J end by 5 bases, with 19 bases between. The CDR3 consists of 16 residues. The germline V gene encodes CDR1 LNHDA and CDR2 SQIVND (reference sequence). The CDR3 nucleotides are TGTGCCAGTAGTTTCCTAACTACAGGGCTCGATCAGCCCCAGCATTTT. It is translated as CASSFLTTGLDQPQHF. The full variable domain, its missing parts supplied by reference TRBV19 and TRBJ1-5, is DGGITQSPKYLFRKEGQNVTLSCEQNLNHDAMYWYRQDPGQGLRLIYYSQIVNDFQKGDIAEGYSVSREKKESFPLTVTSAQKNPTAFYLCASSFLTTGLDQPQHFGDGTRLSIL.

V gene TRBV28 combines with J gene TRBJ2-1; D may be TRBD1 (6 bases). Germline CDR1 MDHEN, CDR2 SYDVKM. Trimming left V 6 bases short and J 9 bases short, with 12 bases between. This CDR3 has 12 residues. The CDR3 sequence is CASRNVRGEQFF. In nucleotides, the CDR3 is TGTGCCAGCAGAAACGTCAGGGGTGAGCAGTTCTTC.

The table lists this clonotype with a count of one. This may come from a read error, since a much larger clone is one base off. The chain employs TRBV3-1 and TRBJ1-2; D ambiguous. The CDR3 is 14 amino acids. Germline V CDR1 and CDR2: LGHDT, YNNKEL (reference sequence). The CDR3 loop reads CARSQDQQYRGYTF. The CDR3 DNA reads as TGTGCCAGGAGCCAAGATCAACAGTACCGTGGCTACACCTTC.

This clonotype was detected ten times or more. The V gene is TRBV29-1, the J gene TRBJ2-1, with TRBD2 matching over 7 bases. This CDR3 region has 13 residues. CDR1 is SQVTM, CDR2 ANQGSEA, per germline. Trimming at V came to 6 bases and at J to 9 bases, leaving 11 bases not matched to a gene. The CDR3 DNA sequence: TGCAGCGTGGCCGGACTAGACTACGGTGAGCAGTTCTTC. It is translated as CSVAGLDYGEQFF.

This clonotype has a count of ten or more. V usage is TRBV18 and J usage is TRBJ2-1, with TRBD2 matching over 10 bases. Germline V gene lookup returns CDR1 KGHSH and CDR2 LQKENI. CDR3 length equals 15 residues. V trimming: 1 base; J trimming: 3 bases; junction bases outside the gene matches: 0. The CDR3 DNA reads TGTGCCAGCTCACCACTAGCGGGAGGCTACAATGAGCAGTTCTTC. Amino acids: CASSPLAGGYNEQFF.

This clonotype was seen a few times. CDR3 loop: CASSQLRSSYEQYF. CDR3 in DNA: TGCGCCAGCAGCCAATTGAGAAGCTCCTACGAGCAGTACTTC. This rearrangement joins TRBV4-3 to TRBJ2-7; D ambiguous. Germline CDR1 is LGHNA and CDR2 is YSLEER. The CDR3 is 14 residues long. Trimming left V 2 bases short and J 0 bases short, with 8 bases between.

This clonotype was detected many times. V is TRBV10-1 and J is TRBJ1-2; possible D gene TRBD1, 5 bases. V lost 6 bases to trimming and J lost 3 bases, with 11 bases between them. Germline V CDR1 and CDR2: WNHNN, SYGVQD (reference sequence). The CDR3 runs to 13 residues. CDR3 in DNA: TGCGCCAGCAGCCCGGGACCTGACTATGGCTACACCTTC. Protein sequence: CASSPGPDYGYTF.

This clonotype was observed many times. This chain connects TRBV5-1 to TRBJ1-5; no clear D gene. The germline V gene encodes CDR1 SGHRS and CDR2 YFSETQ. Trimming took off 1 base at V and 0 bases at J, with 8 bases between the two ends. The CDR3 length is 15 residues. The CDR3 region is CASSLNPYSNQPQHF. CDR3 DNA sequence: TGCGCCAGCAGCTTGAACCCTTATAGCAATCAGCCCCAGCATTTT.

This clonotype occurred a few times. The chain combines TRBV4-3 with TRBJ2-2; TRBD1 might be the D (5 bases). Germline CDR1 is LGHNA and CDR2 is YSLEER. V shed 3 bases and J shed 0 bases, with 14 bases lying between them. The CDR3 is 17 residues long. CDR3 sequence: CASSQQPTAANTGELFF. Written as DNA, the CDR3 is TGCGCCAGCAGCCAGCAACCGACAGCAGCGAACACCGGGGAGCTGTTTTTT.

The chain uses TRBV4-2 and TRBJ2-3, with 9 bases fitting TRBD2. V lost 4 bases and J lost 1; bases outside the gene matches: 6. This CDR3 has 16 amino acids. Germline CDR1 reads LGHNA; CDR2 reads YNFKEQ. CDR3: CASSPPTSGGTDTQYF. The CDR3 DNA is TGTGCCAGCAGCCCGCCGACTAGCGGAGGCACAGATACGCAGTATTTT.

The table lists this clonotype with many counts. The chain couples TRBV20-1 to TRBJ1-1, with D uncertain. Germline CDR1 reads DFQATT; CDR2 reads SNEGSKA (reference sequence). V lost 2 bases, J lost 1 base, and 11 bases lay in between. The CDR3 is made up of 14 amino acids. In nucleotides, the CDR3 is TGCAGTGCTAGAAGTAGCCAGAGGAACACTGAAGCTTTCTTT. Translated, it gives CSARSSQRNTEAFF.

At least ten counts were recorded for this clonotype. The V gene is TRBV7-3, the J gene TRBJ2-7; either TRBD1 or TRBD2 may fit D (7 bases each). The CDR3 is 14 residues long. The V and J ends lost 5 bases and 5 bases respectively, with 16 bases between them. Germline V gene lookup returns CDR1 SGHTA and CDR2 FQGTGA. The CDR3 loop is CASSPRDSGDEQYF. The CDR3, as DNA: TGTGCCAGCAGCCCGCGGGACAGCGGGGACGAGCAGTACTTC.